Listed below are T cell receptor beta chains from one sample, sequenced in a study of blood T cell repertoires in COVID-19. TCRdb keeps only in-frame clones here, not all; method: immunoSEQ multiplex PCR. The table includes approximately 300,000 clones, about nine tenths detected once. The sample consisted of peripheral blood. The receptor set was obtained from a woman in her 30s with COVID-19, enrolled during active disease. Both conserved end residues are part of each CDR3. D genes are given only for firm matches. Rows give clone size only sometimes, using once, few, many, or a class for an expanded clone.

clone size | J gene | D gene | V gene | CDR3 protein | CDR3 DNA
NA | TRBJ1-1 | NA | TRBV4-2 | CASSQEGSGPEAFF | TGTGCCAGCAGCCAAGAGGGGAGTGGCCCTGAAGCTTTCTTT
NA | TRBJ2-5 | NA | TRBV4-2 | CASSLAGLGETQYF | TGTGCCAGCAGCCTCGCGGGACTCGGGGAGACCCAGTACTTC
NA | TRBJ1-5 | TRBD1 | TRBV27 | CASSIQGANQPQHF | TGTGCCAGCAGCATACAGGGGGCAAATCAGCCCCAGCATTTT
NA | TRBJ1-2 | TRBD1 | TRBV5-6 | CASSPWDRGGGYTF | TGTGCCAGCAGCCCCTGGGACAGGGGAGGTGGCTACACCTTC
NA | TRBJ1-1 | NA | TRBV5-6 | CASSLVQGYTEAFF | TGTGCCAGCAGCTTGGTTCAGGGGTACACTGAAGCTTTCTTT
NA | TRBJ1-2 | NA | TRBV4-3 | CASSQGNGVLNYGYTF | TGCGCCAGCAGCCAAGGAAACGGGGTCCTTAACTATGGCTACACCTTC
NA | TRBJ1-5 | NA | TRBV19 | CASSRGIYSNQPQHF | TGTGCCAGTAGTCGGGGGATTTATAGCAATCAGCCCCAGCATTTT
once | TRBJ2-7 | NA | TRBV23-1 | CASSQKPHSPSDEQYF | TGCGCCAGCAGTCAAAAACCCCACAGCCCTTCGGATGAGCAGTACTTC
NA | TRBJ2-1 | TRBD2 | TRBV5-1 | CASQRNREGIQFF | TGCGCCAGCCAGCGGAATCGGGAGGGAATACAGTTCTTC
NA | TRBJ1-1 | TRBD1 | TRBV7-9 | CASSFRDSNTEAFF | TGTGCCAGCAGCTTCCGGGACAGTAACACTGAAGCTTTCTTT
once | TRBJ1-2 | TRBD1 | TRBV5-8 | CASRKTGGAHYGYTF | TGTGCCAGCAGGAAAACAGGGGGCGCTCACTATGGCTACACCTTC
NA | TRBJ2-2 | NA | TRBV28 | CASSFLPGLAAGELFF | TGTGCCAGCAGTTTTCTGCCGGGTCTGGCCGCCGGGGAGCTGTTTTTT
once | TRBJ1-2 | TRBD1 | TRBV5-1 | CASSVGTGSNYGYTF | TGCGCCAGCAGCGTCGGGACAGGATCTAACTATGGCTACACCTTC
NA | TRBJ1-4 | NA | TRBV28 | CASSLRRNEKLFF | TGTGCCAGCAGTTTGCGGAGAAATGAAAAACTGTTTTTT
NA | TRBJ2-7 | TRBD1 | TRBV5-4 | CASSRRDRTYEQYF | TGTGCCAGCAGCCGAAGGGACAGAACCTACGAGCAGTACTTC
NA | TRBJ1-1 | TRBD1 | TRBV19 | CATRGPWDTEAFF | TGTGCCACTAGGGGGCCCTGGGACACTGAAGCTTTCTTT
NA | TRBJ2-7 | NA | TRBV7-6 | CASSLVGGDEQYF | TGTGCCAGCAGCTTAGTCGGGGGAGACGAGCAGTACTTC
once | TRBJ1-1 | TRBD1 | TRBV29-1 | CSVEKGGNTEAFF | TGCAGCGTTGAGAAAGGGGGCAACACTGAAGCTTTCTTT
NA | TRBJ2-2 | NA | TRBV21-1 | CASNGQEGNTGELFF | TGTGCCAGCAACGGGCAAGAGGGGAACACCGGGGAGCTGTTTTTT